The T cell receptor beta chain under discussion was sequenced for a study of T cell responses to AZD1222 COVID-19 vaccine. The method was immunoSEQ multiplex PCR; TCRdb's version includes in-frame clones alone and lacks a portion of them. The sample shows tens of thousands of clones, approximately 87% of them seen only once. Trimming stripped 5 bases from V and 2 bases from J, with 18 bases between. CDR3 length equals 16 residues. From germline, CDR1 is SGHTA and CDR2 FQGNSA. This material consisted of peripheral blood, taken on day 0 of AZD1222 vaccination. The chain combines TRBV7-2 with TRBJ1-1, with D perhaps TRBD1 (6 bases). The TCR sequence derives from an adult in good health. CDR3 coding DNA: TGTGCCAGCAGCCCCAGGGGCGGCAGGTACAACACTGAAGCTTTCTTT. Its translation is CASSPRGGRYNTEAFF.